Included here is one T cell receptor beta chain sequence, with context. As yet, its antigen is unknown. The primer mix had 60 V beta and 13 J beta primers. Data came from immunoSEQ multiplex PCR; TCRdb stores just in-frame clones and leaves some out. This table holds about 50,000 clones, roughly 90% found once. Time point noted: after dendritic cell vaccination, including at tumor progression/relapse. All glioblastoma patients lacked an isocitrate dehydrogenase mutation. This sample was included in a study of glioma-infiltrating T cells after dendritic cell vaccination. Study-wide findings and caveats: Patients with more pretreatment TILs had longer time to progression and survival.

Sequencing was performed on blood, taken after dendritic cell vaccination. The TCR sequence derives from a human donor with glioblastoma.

The CDR3 region is CSVVSLGRRTDTQYF. CDR3 nucleotides: TGCAGCGTTGTTTCCCTAGGGAGGCGCACAGATACGCAGTATTTT. The chain joins TRBV29-1 to TRBJ2-3; D is perhaps TRBD2 (6 bases). The V gene's germline CDR1 is SQVTM and CDR2 ANQGSEA. The ends were cut back, 4 bases at V and 1 base at J, with 15 bases in the middle. This CDR3 is built from 15 residues.